These T cell receptor beta chains were read from a single sample in a study of PD-L1 blockade in urothelial cancer. Libraries were prepared by immunoSEQ multiplex PCR; TCRdb keeps only in-frame clonotypes and omits some of them. The sample lists about 40,000 clones, 70% to 85% occurring once. The source material was PBMCs, sampled around atezolizumab (anti-PD-L1) treatment. These receptors were taken from a man aged 55 to 70 with urothelial cancer. The CDR3 runs from the conserved cysteine through the conserved F or W. The order of the fields is D gene, V gene, clone size, J gene, CDR3 protein, CDR3 DNA. A D gene is named only where the DNA matches it firmly. For some rows the clone size is stated as once, few or many, or as a class when expanded; others skip it.

d_call: .; v_call: TRBV27; clone_size: .; j_call: TRBJ1-6; cdr3_aa: CASGDNYSPLHF; cdr3_nt: TGTGCCAGCGGGGACAATTATTCACCCCTCCACTTT
d_call: TRBD2; v_call: TRBV5-4; clone_size: .; j_call: TRBJ2-2; cdr3_aa: CASSLGGRVAGVTGELFF; cdr3_nt: TGTGCCAGCAGCTTGGGGGGTCGGGTAGCGGGGGTCACCGGGGAGCTGTTTTTT
d_call: .; v_call: TRBV15; clone_size: .; j_call: TRBJ2-5; cdr3_aa: CATSRELRETQYF; cdr3_nt: TGTGCCACCAGCAGAGAGCTACGGGAGACCCAGTACTTC
d_call: .; v_call: TRBV5-4; clone_size: .; j_call: TRBJ2-1; cdr3_aa: CASSLDRVGDEQFF; cdr3_nt: TGTGCCAGCAGCTTGGACAGGGTAGGCGATGAGCAGTTCTTC
d_call: .; v_call: TRBV5-1; clone_size: few; j_call: TRBJ1-6; cdr3_aa: CASSSDVSSYNSPLHF; cdr3_nt: TGCGCCAGCAGCAGTGATGTGAGCTCCTATAATTCACCCCTCCACTTT
d_call: .; v_call: TRBV4-1; clone_size: .; j_call: TRBJ2-5; cdr3_aa: CASSHLRQAETQYF; cdr3_nt: TGCGCCAGCAGCCATCTACGCCAGGCCGAGACCCAGTACTTC
d_call: TRBD2; v_call: TRBV9; clone_size: .; j_call: TRBJ2-7; cdr3_aa: CASSATEGLAGAEQYF; cdr3_nt: TGTGCCAGCAGCGCGACCGAAGGCCTAGCGGGGGCCGAGCAGTACTTC
d_call: .; v_call: TRBV6-5; clone_size: .; j_call: TRBJ1-1; cdr3_aa: CASSYSAGVVNTEAFF; cdr3_nt: TGTGCCAGCAGTTACTCTGCAGGGGTGGTGAACACTGAAGCTTTCTTT
d_call: .; v_call: TRBV11-2; clone_size: .; j_call: TRBJ2-2; cdr3_aa: CASRPMLEAGELFF; cdr3_nt: TGTGCCAGCAGACCCATGCTCGAGGCCGGGGAGCTGTTTTTT
d_call: .; v_call: TRBV5-1; clone_size: .; j_call: TRBJ1-2; cdr3_aa: CASSLTGPNYGYTF; cdr3_nt: TGCGCCAGCAGCTTGACAGGCCCTAACTATGGCTACACCTTC
d_call: .; v_call: TRBV4-1; clone_size: .; j_call: TRBJ2-6; cdr3_aa: CASSQGGLRGGANVLTF; cdr3_nt: TGCGCCAGCAGCCAAGGGGGATTGCGGGGTGGGGCCAACGTCCTGACTTTC
d_call: .; v_call: TRBV28; clone_size: .; j_call: TRBJ1-5; cdr3_aa: CASSFVRDISPNQPQHF; cdr3_nt: TGTGCCAGCAGTTTTGTCAGGGACATCAGCCCAAATCAGCCCCAGCATTTT
d_call: .; v_call: TRBV30; clone_size: .; j_call: TRBJ2-7; cdr3_aa: CAWTRSLGGEQYF; cdr3_nt: TGTGCCTGGACCCGTAGCCTAGGGGGCGAGCAGTACTTC
d_call: .; v_call: TRBV28; clone_size: .; j_call: TRBJ1-3; cdr3_aa: CASSFAQGNAGNTIYF; cdr3_nt: TGTGCCAGCAGTTTCGCCCAGGGGAATGCTGGAAACACCATATATTTT
d_call: .; v_call: TRBV15; clone_size: .; j_call: TRBJ1-4; cdr3_aa: CATSREGRSNEKLFF; cdr3_nt: TGTGCCACCAGCAGAGAGGGCAGATCTAATGAAAAACTGTTTTTT
d_call: .; v_call: TRBV19; clone_size: .; j_call: TRBJ2-2; cdr3_aa: CASTSRDTGTGELFF; cdr3_nt: TGTGCCAGTACTTCCAGGGATACGGGCACCGGGGAGCTGTTTTTT
d_call: TRBD1; v_call: TRBV7-8; clone_size: few; j_call: TRBJ1-2; cdr3_aa: CASSPGTDYGYTF; cdr3_nt: TGTGCCAGCAGCCCCGGGACAGACTATGGCTACACCTTC
d_call: TRBD1; v_call: TRBV5-1; clone_size: few; j_call: TRBJ2-1; cdr3_aa: CASSRTGPYNEQFF; cdr3_nt: TGCGCCAGCAGTAGGACAGGCCCCTACAATGAGCAGTTCTTC
d_call: TRBD2; v_call: TRBV11-2; clone_size: .; j_call: TRBJ2-5; cdr3_aa: CASSFNAGGRETQYF; cdr3_nt: TGTGCCAGCAGCTTTAATGCGGGGGGCAGGGAGACCCAGTACTTC
d_call: TRBD1; v_call: TRBV5-1; clone_size: .; j_call: TRBJ1-4; cdr3_aa: CASSSGQQLYEKLFF; cdr3_nt: TGCGCCAGCAGCTCGGGACAGCAACTTTATGAAAAACTGTTTTTT
d_call: TRBD1; v_call: TRBV7-6; clone_size: .; j_call: TRBJ1-5; cdr3_aa: CASSPGQGPNQPQHF; cdr3_nt: TGTGCCAGCAGCCCCGGACAGGGTCCGAATCAGCCCCAGCATTTT
d_call: TRBD1; v_call: TRBV5-1; clone_size: .; j_call: TRBJ1-2; cdr3_aa: CASSLGPGGGYGYTF; cdr3_nt: TGCGCCAGCAGCTTGGGTCCAGGGGGCGGTTATGGCTACACCTTC